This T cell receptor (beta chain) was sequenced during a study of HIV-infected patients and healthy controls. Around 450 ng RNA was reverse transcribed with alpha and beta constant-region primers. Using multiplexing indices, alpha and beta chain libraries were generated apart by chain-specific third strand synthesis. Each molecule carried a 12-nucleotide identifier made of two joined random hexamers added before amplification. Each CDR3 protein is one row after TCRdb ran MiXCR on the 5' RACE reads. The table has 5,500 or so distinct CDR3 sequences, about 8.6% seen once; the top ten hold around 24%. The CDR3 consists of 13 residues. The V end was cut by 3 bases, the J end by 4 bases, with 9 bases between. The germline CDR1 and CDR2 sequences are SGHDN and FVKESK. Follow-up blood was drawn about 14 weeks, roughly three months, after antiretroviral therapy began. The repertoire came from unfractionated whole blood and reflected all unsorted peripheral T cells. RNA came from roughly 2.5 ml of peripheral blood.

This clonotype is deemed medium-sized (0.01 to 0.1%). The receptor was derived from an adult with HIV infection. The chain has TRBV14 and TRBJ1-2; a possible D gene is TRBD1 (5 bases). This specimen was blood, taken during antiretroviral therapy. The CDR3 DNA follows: TGTGCCAGCAGCCAGTTGGGGGGCTATGGCTACACCTTC. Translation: CASSQLGGYGYTF.